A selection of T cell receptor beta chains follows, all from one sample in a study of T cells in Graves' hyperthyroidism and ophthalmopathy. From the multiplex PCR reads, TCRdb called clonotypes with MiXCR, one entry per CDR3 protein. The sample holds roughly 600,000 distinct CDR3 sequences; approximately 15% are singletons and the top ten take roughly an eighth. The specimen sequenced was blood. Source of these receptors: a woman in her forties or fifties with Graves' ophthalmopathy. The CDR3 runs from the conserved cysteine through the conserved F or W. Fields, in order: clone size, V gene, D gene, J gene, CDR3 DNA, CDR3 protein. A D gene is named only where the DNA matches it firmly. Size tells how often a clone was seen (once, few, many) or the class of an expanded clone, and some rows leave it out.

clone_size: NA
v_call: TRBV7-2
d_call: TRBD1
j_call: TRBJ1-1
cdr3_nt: TGTGCCAGCAGCGTTCAACAGGGGTTGGACACTGAAGCTTTCTTT
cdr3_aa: CASSVQQGLDTEAFF

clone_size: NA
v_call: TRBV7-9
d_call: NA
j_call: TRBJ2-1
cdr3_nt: TGTGCCGAACCCTCTGGGCGGGCTTCCTACAATGAGCAGTTCTTC
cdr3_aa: CAEPSGRASYNEQFF

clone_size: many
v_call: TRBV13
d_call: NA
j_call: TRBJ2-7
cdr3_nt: TGTGCCAGCAGCACTAGAACCTACGAGCAGTACTTC
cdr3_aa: CASSTRTYEQYF

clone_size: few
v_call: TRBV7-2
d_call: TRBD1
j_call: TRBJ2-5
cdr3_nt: TGTGCCAGCAGCTTCCACCAGGGGGCCCAGTACTTC
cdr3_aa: CASSFHQGAQYF

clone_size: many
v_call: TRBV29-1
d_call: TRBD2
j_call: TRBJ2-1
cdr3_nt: TGCAGCGCTCGGACTAGTTTCAATGAGCAGTTCTTC
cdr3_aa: CSARTSFNEQFF

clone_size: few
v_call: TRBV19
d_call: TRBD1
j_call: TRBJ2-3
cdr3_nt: TGTGCCAGTAGTATAGAGACAGGGGGCACAGATACGCAGTATTTT
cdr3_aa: CASSIETGGTDTQYF

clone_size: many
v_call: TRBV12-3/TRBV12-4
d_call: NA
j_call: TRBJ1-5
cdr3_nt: TGTGCCAGCAGTCCTCGTGGCGGGCAGTCGATTCAGCCCCAGCATTTT
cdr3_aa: CASSPRGGQSIQPQHF

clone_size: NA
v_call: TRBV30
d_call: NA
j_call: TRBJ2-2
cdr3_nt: TGTGCCGGGGCAGGACTGACAAACACCGGGGAGCTGTTTTTT
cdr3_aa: CAGAGLTNTGELFF

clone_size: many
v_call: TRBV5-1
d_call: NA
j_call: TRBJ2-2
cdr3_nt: TGCGCCAGCAGCTTTCCCGCGGGGGCCAGAGGGGAGCTGTTTTTT
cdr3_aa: CASSFPAGARGELFF

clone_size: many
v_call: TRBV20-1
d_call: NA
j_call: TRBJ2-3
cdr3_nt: TGCAGTGCTAGAGTTCCCCCGGGAGATACGCAGTATTTT
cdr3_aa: CSARVPPGDTQYF

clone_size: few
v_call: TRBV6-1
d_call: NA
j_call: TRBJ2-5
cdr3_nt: TGTGCCAGCAGATATGACAGCCAAGAGACCCAGTACTTC
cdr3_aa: CASRYDSQETQYF

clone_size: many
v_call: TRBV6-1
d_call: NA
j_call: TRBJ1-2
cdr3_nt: TGTGCCAGCAGTGCCCCCCTACACCCCGGAGCTGGGGGCTACACCTTC
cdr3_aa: CASSAPLHPGAGGYTF

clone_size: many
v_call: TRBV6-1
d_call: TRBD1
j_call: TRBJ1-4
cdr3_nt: TGTGCCAGCAGTGTCCCGACAGGGAGGGTTGCAACTAATGAAAAACTGTTTTTT
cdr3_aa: CASSVPTGRVATNEKLFF

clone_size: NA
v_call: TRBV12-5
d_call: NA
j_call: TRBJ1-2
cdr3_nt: TGTGCTAGTGGTTTGGTGGTCTGGAAGGAGGCAGGGTGGGTCTATGGCTACACCTTC
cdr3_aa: CASGLVVWKEAGWVYGYTF

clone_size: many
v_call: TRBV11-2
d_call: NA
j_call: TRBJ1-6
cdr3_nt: TGTGCCAGCAGCTTAGGAGGTTGGGACCCTTATAATTCACCCCTCCACTTT
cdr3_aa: CASSLGGWDPYNSPLHF

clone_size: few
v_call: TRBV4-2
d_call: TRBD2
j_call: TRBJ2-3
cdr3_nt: TGTGCCAGCAGCCAAGATTTTTCTTTAGGGGCGGGAGTAGGGGATACGCAGTATTTT
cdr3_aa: CASSQDFSLGAGVGDTQYF

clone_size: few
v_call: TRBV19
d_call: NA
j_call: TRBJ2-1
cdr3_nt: TGTGCCAGTAGGTGGGGATTTGGCAATGAGCAGTTCTTC
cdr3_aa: CASRWGFGNEQFF

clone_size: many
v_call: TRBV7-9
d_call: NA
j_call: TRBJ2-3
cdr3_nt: TGTGCCAGCAGCTTAGTCGAGTTGCGAGATACGCAGTATTTT
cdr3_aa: CASSLVELRDTQYF

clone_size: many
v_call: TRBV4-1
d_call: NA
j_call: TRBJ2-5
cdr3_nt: TGCGCCAGCAGCCCGAGGGAATTCCAAGAGACCCAGTACTTC
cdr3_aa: CASSPREFQETQYF

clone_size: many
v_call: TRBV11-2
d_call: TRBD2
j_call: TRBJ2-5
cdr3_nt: TGTGCCAGCAGCTTATCTACAGGGGGACTAGCGGGGACCCAGTACTTC
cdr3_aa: CASSLSTGGLAGTQYF

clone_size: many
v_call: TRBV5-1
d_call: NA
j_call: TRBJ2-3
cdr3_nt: TGCGCCAGCAGCGGGCGGGATCCCTCAGATACGCAGTATTTT
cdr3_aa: CASSGRDPSDTQYF

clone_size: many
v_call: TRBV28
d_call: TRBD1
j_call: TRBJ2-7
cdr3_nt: TGTGCCAGCAGTCCCCACCGACAGGGAGTAGGGCCTTACGAGCAGTACTTC
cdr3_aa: CASSPHRQGVGPYEQYF

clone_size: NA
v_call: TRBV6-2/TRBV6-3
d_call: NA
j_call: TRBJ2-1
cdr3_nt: TGTGCCAGCAGTTACGGGCAGTTAAAGCCCTCCTACAATGAGCAGTTCTTC
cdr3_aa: CASSYGQLKPSYNEQFF

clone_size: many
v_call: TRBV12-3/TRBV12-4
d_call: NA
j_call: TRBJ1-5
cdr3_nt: TGTGCCAGCAGCTTAACGGACAATCAGCCCCAGCATTTT
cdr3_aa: CASSLTDNQPQHF

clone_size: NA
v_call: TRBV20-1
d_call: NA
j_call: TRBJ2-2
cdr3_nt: TGCAGTGCTAGAGACTGGCGGAGTGCTGGGACCGGGGAGCTGTTTTTT
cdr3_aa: CSARDWRSAGTGELFF

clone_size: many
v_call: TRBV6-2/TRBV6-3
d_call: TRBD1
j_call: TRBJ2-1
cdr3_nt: TGTGCCAGCACCCACGGGACAGGGGGAAATGAGCAGTTCTTC
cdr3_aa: CASTHGTGGNEQFF

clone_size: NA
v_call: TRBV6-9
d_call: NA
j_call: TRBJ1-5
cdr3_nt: TGTGCCAGCAGTTATCAACTGGGGAATCAGCCCCAGCATTTT
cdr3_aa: CASSYQLGNQPQHF

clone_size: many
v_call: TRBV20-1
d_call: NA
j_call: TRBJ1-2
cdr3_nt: TGCAGTGCTAGAGACAGAGAAAAATATGGCTACACCTTC
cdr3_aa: CSARDREKYGYTF

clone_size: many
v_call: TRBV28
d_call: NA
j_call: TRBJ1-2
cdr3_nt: TGTGCCAGCACCCCGGGGGGGAAGGATGGCTACACCTTC
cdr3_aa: CASTPGGKDGYTF

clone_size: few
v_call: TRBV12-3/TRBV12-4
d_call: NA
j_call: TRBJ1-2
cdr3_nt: TGTGCCAGCAGTCCCCGACAGGCTGTGACTGGCTACACCTTC
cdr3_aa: CASSPRQAVTGYTF

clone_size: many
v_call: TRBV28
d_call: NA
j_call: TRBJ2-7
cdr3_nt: TGTGCCAGCACCCCCCAGACTGGGGTTGTGTACGAGCAGTACTTC
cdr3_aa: CASTPQTGVVYEQYF

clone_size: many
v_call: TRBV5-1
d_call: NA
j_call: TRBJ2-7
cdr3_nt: TGCGCCAGCAGCTTCGGGTCAAACTTTGGGGAGCAGTACTTC
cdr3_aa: CASSFGSNFGEQYF

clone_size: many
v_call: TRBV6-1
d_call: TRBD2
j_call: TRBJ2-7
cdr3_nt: TGTGCCAGCAGTTACGGGACTAGCGACGAGCAGTACTTC
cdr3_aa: CASSYGTSDEQYF

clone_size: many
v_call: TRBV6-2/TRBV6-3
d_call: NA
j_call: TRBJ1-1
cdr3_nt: TGTGCCAGCAGTGGGCCGGGACGGGGGATTATTATGAACACTGAAGCTTTCTTT
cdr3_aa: CASSGPGRGIIMNTEAFF

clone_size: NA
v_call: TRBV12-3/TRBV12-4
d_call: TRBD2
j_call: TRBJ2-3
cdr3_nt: TGTGCCAGCAGTTTAACGGCTAGCGGCTTATGGGGCACAGATACGCAGTATTTT
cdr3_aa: CASSLTASGLWGTDTQYF

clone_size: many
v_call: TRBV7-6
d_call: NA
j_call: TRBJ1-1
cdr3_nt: TGTGCCAGCAGCCCCAGGCTGGGAAGGGCGGGGACTGAAGCTTTCTTT
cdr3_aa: CASSPRLGRAGTEAFF

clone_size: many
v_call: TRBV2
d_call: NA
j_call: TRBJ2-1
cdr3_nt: TGTGCCAGCAGCCGAGCCCGGGACGGCGAGCAGTTCTTC
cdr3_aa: CASSRARDGEQFF

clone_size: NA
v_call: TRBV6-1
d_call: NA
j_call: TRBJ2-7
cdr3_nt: TGTGCCAGCACCCAGGTAGGCTACGAGCAGTACTTC
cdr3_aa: CASTQVGYEQYF

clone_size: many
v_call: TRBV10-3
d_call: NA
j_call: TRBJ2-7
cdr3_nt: TGTGCCATCAGTCACGACAACTACGAGCAGTACTTC
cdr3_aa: CAISHDNYEQYF

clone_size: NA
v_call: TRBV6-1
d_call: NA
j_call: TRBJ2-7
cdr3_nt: TGTGCCAGCAACATCGACCCAGGGGACTCCTACGAGCAGTACTTC
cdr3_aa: CASNIDPGDSYEQYF

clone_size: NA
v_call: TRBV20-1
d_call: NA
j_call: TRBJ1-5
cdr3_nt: TGCAGTGCTCGGGACCGCCCGGGGCCCCAGCATTTT
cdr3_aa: CSARDRPGPQHF

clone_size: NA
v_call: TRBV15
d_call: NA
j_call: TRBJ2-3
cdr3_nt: TGTGCCACCAGCAGAGATCATACAGATACGCAGTATTTT
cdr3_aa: CATSRDHTDTQYF

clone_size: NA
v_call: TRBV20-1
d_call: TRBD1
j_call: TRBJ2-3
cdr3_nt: TGCAGCTTCGAAGTCAGGGGGAGCACAGATACGCAGTATTTT
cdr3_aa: CSFEVRGSTDTQYF

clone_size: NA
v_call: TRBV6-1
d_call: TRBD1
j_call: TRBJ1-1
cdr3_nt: TGTGCCAGCAGATACAGGGGAGGCACTGAAGCTTTCTTT
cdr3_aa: CASRYRGGTEAFF

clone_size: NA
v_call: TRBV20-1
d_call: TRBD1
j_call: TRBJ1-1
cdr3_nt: TGCAGTGCGATAGTACAGGGGGCGCGGACTGAAGCTTTCTTT
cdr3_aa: CSAIVQGARTEAFF

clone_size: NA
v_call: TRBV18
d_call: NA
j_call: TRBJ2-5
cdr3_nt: TGTGCCAGCTCACCAGGGGATGGCGAGACCCAGTACTTC
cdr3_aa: CASSPGDGETQYF

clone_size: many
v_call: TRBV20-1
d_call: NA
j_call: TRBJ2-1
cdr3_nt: TGCAGTGCTAGAGATGATACTACCGAGCAGTTCTTC
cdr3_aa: CSARDDTTEQFF

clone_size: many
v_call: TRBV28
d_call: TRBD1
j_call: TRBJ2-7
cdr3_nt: TGTGCCAGCAGTTCTCCTCAGGGGGCCGGGGAGAAGCAGTACTTC
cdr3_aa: CASSSPQGAGEKQYF

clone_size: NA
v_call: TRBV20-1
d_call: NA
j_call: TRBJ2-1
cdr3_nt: TGCAGTGCGAGTACCTCCCGGGACCGAAGTTACAATGAGCAGTTCTTC
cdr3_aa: CSASTSRDRSYNEQFF

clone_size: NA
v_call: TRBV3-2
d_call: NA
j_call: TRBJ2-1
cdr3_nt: TGTGCCAGCAGCCAAGGATTACAGGGGGACAATGAGCAGTTCTTC
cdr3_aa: CASSQGLQGDNEQFF

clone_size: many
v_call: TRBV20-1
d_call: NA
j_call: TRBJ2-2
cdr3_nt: TGCAGTGCGAAGGACAGCCCTGCCGGGGAGCTGTTTTTT
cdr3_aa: CSAKDSPAGELFF

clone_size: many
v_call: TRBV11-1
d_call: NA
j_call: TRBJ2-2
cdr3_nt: TGTGCCAGCAGCTTAGTTGGGACCACCGGGGAGCTGTTTTTT
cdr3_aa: CASSLVGTTGELFF